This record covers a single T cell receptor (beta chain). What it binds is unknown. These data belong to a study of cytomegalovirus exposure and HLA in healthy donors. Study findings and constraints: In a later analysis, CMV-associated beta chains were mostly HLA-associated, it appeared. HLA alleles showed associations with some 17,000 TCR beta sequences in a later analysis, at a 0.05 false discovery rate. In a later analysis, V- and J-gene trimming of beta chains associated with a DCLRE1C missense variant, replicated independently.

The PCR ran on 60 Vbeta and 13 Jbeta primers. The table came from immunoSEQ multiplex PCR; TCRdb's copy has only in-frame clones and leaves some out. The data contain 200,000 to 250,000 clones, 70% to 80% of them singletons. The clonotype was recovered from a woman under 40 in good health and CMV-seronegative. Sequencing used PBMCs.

The CDR3: CASGRDRGRDTQYF. For the CDR3, the DNA is TGTGCCAGCGGGAGGGACAGGGGGCGGGATACGCAGTATTTT. J is TRBJ2-3 and V is TRBV9, with 12 nucleotides matching TRBD1. The CDR3 sequence is 14 residues long. Germline CDR1 SGDLS, CDR2 YYNGEE. V shed 7 bases, J shed 6 bases, and the junction held 6 bases outside the gene matches.